This TCR beta chain derives from a study of persistence of HIV-infected CD4 T cells. Points from the study as a whole: Proviral oligoclonality tracked with TCR oligoclonality within the same sorted cells. Compared with CD3/CD28-stimulated cells, CMV- and Gag-responding cells showed lower TCRbeta richness.

Anti-CD3/anti-CD28 beads served as a nonspecific positive control stimulus. Sorting of responding CD4+ T cells relied on upregulated CD40 ligand together with CD69. This CDR3 region has 15 residues. Trimming left V 0 bases short and J 5 bases short, with 13 bases between. Germline CDR1 and CDR2: MNHEY and SVGAGI. The immunoSEQ assay was version 4, run in survey mode. The table came from immunoSEQ multiplex PCR; TCRdb's copy has only in-frame clones and leaves some out. Among 35,000 to 50,000 clones listed, roughly 90% were seen once. The sample holds one count of this clone. Antigen: not known. This sequence was found in an adult man with HIV who was CMV-seropositive. Specimen: CD4+ T cells sorted from PBMCs after roughly 18-hour stimulation, collected from a patient who received antiretroviral therapy. The genes are TRBV6-5 and TRBJ1-2; TRBD1 is a possible D gene (6 bases). The CDR3 nucleotides read TGTGCCAGCAGTTACTCCAGGGGCGCACCTTATGGCTACACCTTC. Amino acids: CASSYSRGAPYGYTF.